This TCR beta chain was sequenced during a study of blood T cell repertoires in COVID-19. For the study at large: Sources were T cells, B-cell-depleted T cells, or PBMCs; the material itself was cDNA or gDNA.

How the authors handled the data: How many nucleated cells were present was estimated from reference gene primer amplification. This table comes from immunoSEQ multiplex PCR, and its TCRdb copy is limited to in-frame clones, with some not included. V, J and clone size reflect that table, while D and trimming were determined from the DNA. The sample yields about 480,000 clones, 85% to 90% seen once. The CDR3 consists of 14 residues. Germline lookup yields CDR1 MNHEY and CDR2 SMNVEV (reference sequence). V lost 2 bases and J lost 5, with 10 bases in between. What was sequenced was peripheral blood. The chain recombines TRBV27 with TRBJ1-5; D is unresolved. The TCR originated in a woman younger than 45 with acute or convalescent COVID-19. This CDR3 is CASSLNGEYQPQHF. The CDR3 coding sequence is TGTGCCAGCAGTTTAAATGGGGAGTATCAGCCCCAGCATTTT.